In its sample, the clone carrying this T cell receptor (beta chain) was seen a few times. Multiplex touch-down PCR with TRB-A/B primers amplified rearranged V-D-J TRB sequences. TCRdb passed the multiplex PCR reads through MiXCR, listing each CDR3 protein once. This sample has approximately 5,600 distinct CDR3 sequences, with 20% to 25% found just once. Germline CDR1 SGHRS, CDR2 YFSETQ. The CDR3 runs 16 residues. The V gene end was trimmed by 3 bases and the J gene end by 8 bases; junction bases not matched to a gene: 13. The sample is drawn from a study of T cell repertoires in aging, cancer and after chemotherapy. The template was genomic DNA from peripheral blood, not RNA.

The chain combines TRBV5-1 with TRBJ1-4, with 7 bases identical to TRBD1. What was sequenced was blood. The sequence was obtained from a human donor in good health. The CDR3 coding sequence is TGCGCCAGCAGCTCGGCGACAGGGCTGGCCTACGAAAAACTGTTTTTT. It is translated as CASSSATGLAYEKLFF.